This T cell receptor beta chain is drawn from a study of blood T cell repertoires in COVID-19 (dated by TCRdb to about 2020). Concerning the study at large: Collaborator samples came from the United States, Italy and Spain and covered acute and convalescent phases of COVID-19. Where available, HLA class I and class II types were taken from metadata supplied by the sample provider and were not determined by assay-based typing. The material from the prospective study consisted of cDNA or gDNA derived from T cells, B-cell-depleted T cells, or PBMCs. The sample metadata nearly always contained a de-identified subject ID, COVID-19 status, age in years and sex. The samples were drawn from two sources: the first 160 participants of the ongoing ImmuneRACE study, and over 1,000 subjects contributed by 6 global collaborators. The repertoires were released in a freely available public database meant as a resource for research on the immune response to SARS-CoV-2. Deeply sampled blood TCRbeta repertoires from subjects exposed to, actively infected with, or recovered from COVID-19 were included in the dataset.

Trimmed from V: 4 bases; trimmed from J: 0 bases; junction bases lacking a gene match: 6. CDR3 length: 15 amino acids, cysteine to phenylalanine. Only CDR3 DNA is held: 45 bases, read in frame from base 1. Based on the germline V gene, the CDR1 and CDR2 sequences are MDHEN and SYDVKM. The research as a whole found: The amount of clinical and demographic metadata varied by source and participant and was provided uncurated.

Each collaborating institution followed its own protocols to collect whole blood in K2EDTA tubes. Collaborator samples were shipped for TCRbeta analysis as frozen whole blood, isolated PBMCs, or DNA extracted from either sample type. TCRbeta CDR3 regions were amplified from genomic DNA by means of the immunoSEQ Assay, a bias-controlled multiplex PCR. Processing in the source paper ran as follows. The number of nucleated cells in each sample was estimated from the amplification of reference gene primers within the assay. Sequence reads were collapsed and filtered to measure the absolute abundance of every unique TCRbeta CDR3 rearrangement. For each sample, productive Simpson clonality was calculated as the square root of Simpson's diversity index over productive rearrangements. TCRdb provides this immuneACCESS table in a form limited to in-frame rearrangements. Some clones are lacking; in checked studies, under half of them reflect an unresolved V gene, and why the rest are absent is not known. V and J calls plus clone size are reproduced from that table; the DNA served to infer D and trimming. The table for this sample lists about 190,000 clones; 80% to 85% of them were counted only once. Clones ranked in the top ten supply about 5.7% of the sample.

With respect to this clone: Its target antigen remains unknown. No much larger clone is present one base from it, and per-base qualities are unavailable.

The chain was built from TRBV28 and TRBJ2-7, with 7 bases in between that match TRBD1. The sequence was obtained from a woman aged 40 to 50 with acute or convalescent COVID-19. The specimen sequenced was peripheral blood. The CDR3 region: CASSSFRDSSYEQYF. The sequenced DNA: TGTGCCAGCAGTTCGTTCCGGGACAGCTCCTACGAGCAGTACTTC. When the CDR3 is completed using the reference TRBV28 and TRBJ2-7 genes on either side, the full variable domain is DVKVTQSSRYLVKRTGEKVFLECVQDMDHENMFWYRQDPGLGLRLIYFSYDVKMKEKGDIPEGYSVSREKKERFSLILESASTNQTSMYLCASSSFRDSSYEQYFGPGTRLTVT.